The rows below give T cell receptor beta chains drawn from one sample of a study of identical twins. One entry per CDR3 protein, called by TCRdb with MiXCR from the 5' RACE reads. The sample holds 230,000 or so distinct CDR3 sequences, roughly 8% seen once. These same records also appear under a second study, on yellow fever vaccine responses in identical twins.

The specimen was CD8+ T cells sorted from blood. The origin of the receptors is a young woman in good health. CDR3s include the opening cysteine and the closing phenylalanine or tryptophan. A D gene is named only where the DNA matches it firmly. Part of the rows lack a size; the others show once, few, many or a class for expanded clones.

j_call | v_call | clone_size | d_call | cdr3_nt | cdr3_aa
TRBJ2-7 | TRBV11-2 | few | TRBD1 | TGTGCCAGCAGCTACGGACAGGGGAGAATGTACGACGAGCAGTACTTC | CASSYGQGRMYDEQYF
TRBJ2-2 | TRBV5-1 | few | TRBD2 | TGCGCCAGCAGCTTGGCTCTAGCGGGGGGTTACACCGGGGAGCTGTTTTTT | CASSLALAGGYTGELFF
TRBJ1-5 | TRBV6-1 | once | NA | TGTGCCAGCAGTGAATTTAGACAAGCGGTCAATCAGCCCCAGCATTTT | CASSEFRQAVNQPQHF
TRBJ2-7 | TRBV20-1 | few | TRBD2 | TGCAGTGCTGGTAGCGGGGGGGTGGTATACGAGCAGTACTTC | CSAGSGGVVYEQYF
TRBJ2-2 | TRBV20-1 | NA | NA | TGCAGTGCTAGAGACCTCCTGGTCGGGGAGCTGTTTTTT | CSARDLLVGELFF
TRBJ2-7 | TRBV27 | many | NA | TGTGCCAGCAGTTCAGGGTTGGCCTACGAGCAGTACTTC | CASSSGLAYEQYF
TRBJ2-7 | TRBV4-1 | many | TRBD1 | TGCGCCAGCAGCCAAGAGGACAGGGACGCCTACGAGCAGTACTTC | CASSQEDRDAYEQYF
TRBJ1-1 | TRBV2 | many | NA | TGTGCCAGCAGTCCCAGGGGATGGACTGAAGCTTTCTTT | CASSPRGWTEAFF
TRBJ2-2 | TRBV5-1 | many | NA | TGCGCCAGCAGCACCGGGGAGAACACCGGGGAGCTGTTTTTT | CASSTGENTGELFF
TRBJ2-2 | TRBV7-7 | NA | NA | TGTGCTAGCAGCCAGCCATTAACCGGGGAGCTGTTTTTT | CASSQPLTGELFF
TRBJ2-1 | TRBV28 | few | NA | TGTGCCAGCAGCCGGCTAACGGACTCCTACAATGAGCAGTTCTTC | CASSRLTDSYNEQFF
TRBJ2-1 | TRBV4-3 | many | TRBD2 | TGCGCCAGCAGCCAACGACTAGCGGGAGTGTCCAATGAGCAGTTCTTC | CASSQRLAGVSNEQFF
TRBJ2-2 | TRBV7-2 | few | NA | TGTGCCAGCAGCACCCGGGACGCCACCGGGGAGCTGTTTTTT | CASSTRDATGELFF
TRBJ1-3 | TRBV3-1 | few | NA | TGTGCCAGCAGCCGGGAGGGCCCTGGAAACACCATATATTTT | CASSREGPGNTIYF
TRBJ2-4 | TRBV7-9 | many | TRBD2 | TGTGCCAGCAGCTTGAACCAGGAGCGGGAGTTTCAAAACATTCAGTACTTC | CASSLNQEREFQNIQYF
TRBJ1-6 | TRBV21-1 | NA | NA | TGTGCCAGCATTGGGGGGGGTTCACCCCTCCACTTT | CASIGGGSPLHF
TRBJ1-1 | TRBV2 | NA | TRBD1 | TGTGCCAGCAGTGAAGTGACAGGGAGCACTGAAGCTTTCTTT | CASSEVTGSTEAFF
TRBJ2-3 | TRBV4-3 | few | NA | TGCGCCAGCAGCCAAGAATTCGACGGGAATCGGGACCATACGCAGTATTTT | CASSQEFDGNRDHTQYF
TRBJ2-7 | TRBV20-1 | NA | TRBD2 | TGCAGTGCTAGAGTACTAGCGGGATCCACCTACGAGCAGTACTTC | CSARVLAGSTYEQYF
TRBJ2-3 | TRBV12-5 | many | TRBD1 | TGTGCTAGTGGTTCGGACAGGGGGAGTGATACGCAGTATTTT | CASGSDRGSDTQYF
TRBJ2-7 | TRBV27 | many | TRBD2 | TGTGCCAGCAGTTCACGGGGGACTAGCGGGAGTGAGGGATCCTACGAGCAGTACTTC | CASSSRGTSGSEGSYEQYF
TRBJ2-3 | TRBV6-4 | many | TRBD1 | TGTGCCAGCAGTGAGGGGACAGGGGGCGCAGATACGCAGTATTTT | CASSEGTGGADTQYF
TRBJ2-3 | TRBV10-3 | NA | TRBD1 | TGTGCCATCAGACAGGACAGGGCAAGCACAGATACGCAGTATTTT | CAIRQDRASTDTQYF
TRBJ2-7 | TRBV29-1 | many | NA | TGCAGCGTTGAAGGGGCAGGGAGCTCCTACGAGCAGTACTTC | CSVEGAGSSYEQYF
TRBJ2-1 | TRBV27 | NA | NA | TGTGCCAGCAGTTCCCGAGACTCAGCAGCCTACAATGAGCAGTTCTTC | CASSSRDSAAYNEQFF
TRBJ2-7 | TRBV12-3/TRBV12-4 | many | NA | TGTGCCAGCAGTTTATGGGGGAGGGAGCAGTACTTC | CASSLWGREQYF
TRBJ2-5 | TRBV2 | NA | NA | TGTGCCAGCAGTGCGTCCATACAGGGCCCCCAAGAGACCCAGTACTTC | CASSASIQGPQETQYF
TRBJ2-1 | TRBV7-9 | NA | TRBD2 | TGTGCCAGCAGCTTAGTCCCACTAGCGTACGGCAATGAGCAGTTCTTC | CASSLVPLAYGNEQFF
TRBJ2-3 | TRBV28 | NA | NA | TGTGCCAGCAGCCGCTCTCCCGGGCCCAGCACAGATACGCAGTATTTT | CASSRSPGPSTDTQYF
TRBJ2-7 | TRBV29-1 | many | NA | TGCAGCGGGGTGGACAATTCCTACGAGCAGTACTTC | CSGVDNSYEQYF
TRBJ2-3 | TRBV30 | few | NA | TGTGCCTGGAGTGGGGGTTGGGCAGGGGACGGTACAGATACGCAGTATTTT | CAWSGGWAGDGTDTQYF
TRBJ2-7 | TRBV6-5 | few | TRBD2 | TGTGCCAGCAGTTACTCCAGGGCTCGTAGCGGGCCCGCCTACGAGCAGTACTTC | CASSYSRARSGPAYEQYF
TRBJ1-2 | TRBV7-9 | NA | TRBD1 | TGTGCCAGCAGCGCCTCTGGACAGGAGATAAACTATGGCTACACCTTC | CASSASGQEINYGYTF
TRBJ1-1 | TRBV6-2/TRBV6-3 | many | NA | TGTGCCAGCAGTTACTCGAACTGGGACGGTGAAGCTTTCTTT | CASSYSNWDGEAFF
TRBJ2-6 | TRBV7-9 | few | NA | TGTGCCAGCAGCTTCCCAGGGGTCGGCTCTGGGGCCAACGTCCTGACTTTC | CASSFPGVGSGANVLTF
TRBJ2-7 | TRBV7-2 | many | NA | TGTGCCAGCAGCACCCACGCCTACGAGCAGTACTTC | CASSTHAYEQYF
TRBJ2-1 | TRBV2 | NA | TRBD1 | TGTGCCAGCAGGCGGGAGGGACAGGGGGTCAATGAGCAGTTCTTC | CASRREGQGVNEQFF
TRBJ2-1 | TRBV5-5 | many | NA | TGTGCCAGCAGCCAGACACAGGGTGAGCAGTTCTTC | CASSQTQGEQFF
TRBJ2-5 | TRBV29-1 | few | TRBD2 | TGCAGCGTTGTTGCGGGAGGACCCCAAGAGACCCAGTACTTC | CSVVAGGPQETQYF
TRBJ2-5 | TRBV5-5 | NA | TRBD1 | TGTGCCAGCAGCTCAGACAGGGCTTTATGGGAGACCCAGTACTTC | CASSSDRALWETQYF
TRBJ2-5 | TRBV5-6 | few | TRBD2 | TGTGCCAGCAGCGGGACTAGCACGGAAGAGACCCAGTACTTC | CASSGTSTEETQYF
TRBJ2-2 | TRBV11-1 | NA | TRBD1 | TGTGCCAGCAGCTTCATAGAGAGACAGGGTATCAGGACCGGGGAGCTGTTTTTT | CASSFIERQGIRTGELFF
TRBJ2-1 | TRBV15 | few | TRBD2 | TGTGCCACCAGGACGATCCCCGAATTGGTAGCGGGAATCCCCAATGAGCAGTTCTTC | CATRTIPELVAGIPNEQFF